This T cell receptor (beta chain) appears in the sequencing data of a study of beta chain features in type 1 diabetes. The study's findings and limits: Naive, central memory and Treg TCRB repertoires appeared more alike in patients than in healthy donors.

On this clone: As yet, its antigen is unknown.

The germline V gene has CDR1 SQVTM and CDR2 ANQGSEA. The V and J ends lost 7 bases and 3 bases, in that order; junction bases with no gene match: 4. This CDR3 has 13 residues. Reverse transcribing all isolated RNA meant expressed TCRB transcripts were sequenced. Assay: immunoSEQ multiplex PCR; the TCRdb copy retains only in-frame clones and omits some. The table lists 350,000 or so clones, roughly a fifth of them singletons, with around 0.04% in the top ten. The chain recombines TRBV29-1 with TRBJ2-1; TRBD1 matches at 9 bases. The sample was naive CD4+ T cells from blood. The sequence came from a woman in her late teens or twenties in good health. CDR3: CSALTGGYNEQFF. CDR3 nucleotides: TGCAGCGCCCTGACAGGGGGCTACAATGAGCAGTTCTTC.